The 25 T cell receptor beta chains listed next were all sequenced from one sample in a study of OX40 agonist ivuxolimab in advanced cancers. Data came from immunoSEQ multiplex PCR; TCRdb stores just in-frame clones and leaves some out. The sample lists over 85,000 clones; 85% to 95% were seen once. Sample: CD4+ or CD8+ T cells sorted from blood, taken in a trial of the OX40 agonist ivuxolimab. The receptors stem from an adult with an advanced solid tumor such as melanoma, head and neck, liver or kidney cancer.

In nucleotides, the CDR3 is TGTGCCAGCAGCCAGTACCAAGAGACCCAGTACTTC. Its protein product is CASSQYQETQYF. The chain joins TRBV6-6 to TRBJ2-5; D is unresolved. Trimming pared 6 bases from V and 0 bases from J, leaving 5 bases between. The germline V gene has CDR1 MNHNY and CDR2 SVGAGI (reference sequence). The length of the CDR3 is 12 residues.

This chain joins TRBV9 and TRBJ1-6, with 9 bases identical to TRBD1. CDR1 SGDLS and CDR2 YYNGEE come from the germline V gene. This CDR3 region has 14 residues. V lost 0 bases and J lost 11; bases outside the gene matches: 3. The CDR3: CASSVDRGHTPLHF. The CDR3 DNA is TGTGCCAGCAGCGTAGACAGGGGGCACACACCCCTCCACTTT.

The gene calls are TRBV15 and TRBJ2-5; D is uncertain. The CDR3 has 13 residues. Germline-derived CDR1 and CDR2 are LNHNV and YYDKDF (reference sequence). V lost 0 bases, J lost 4 bases, and 6 bases lay in between. The CDR3 nucleotides read TGTGCCACCAGCAGAGACCCCAGAGAGACCCAGTACTTC. Encoded protein: CATSRDPRETQYF.

The rearrangement uses TRBV7-6 and TRBJ2-6; D gene unclear. CDR1 and CDR2 from the germline V gene are SGHVS and FNYEAQ. V was pared by 2 bases and J by 3 bases, with 5 bases between. This CDR3 is 14 amino acids long. DNA of the CDR3: TGTGCCAGCAGCTTAAGGAGTGGGGCCAACGTCCTGACTTTC. It translates to CASSLRSGANVLTF.

V gene TRBV5-1 combines with J gene TRBJ2-1; unclear D gene. The germline CDR1 and CDR2 sequences are SGHRS and YFSETQ. The V and J ends lost 0 bases and 0 bases respectively, with 7 bases between them. The CDR3 has 15 amino acids. The CDR3 DNA is TGCGCCAGCAGCTTGGTTCACAGCTCCTACAATGAGCAGTTCTTC. Translated, it gives CASSLVHSSYNEQFF.

This clone was picked up one time. The same CDR3 also results from other DNA sequences found in this sample. The chain has TRBV11-2 and TRBJ2-3; D is ambiguous. The CDR3 is 13 residues long. V lost 1 base, J lost 1 base, and 3 bases lay in between. The germline V gene has CDR1 SGHAT and CDR2 FQNNGV. As DNA, the CDR3 is TGTGCCAGCAGCTTAGGGGGCACAGATACGCAGTATTTT. As protein: CASSLGGTDTQYF.

The rearrangement joins TRBV10-3 to TRBJ2-7, with D possibly matching TRBD1 (5 bases). The CDR3 sequence is 15 residues long. Germline CDR1 and CDR2: ENHRY and SYGVKD. Trimming cost V 0 bases and J 4 bases, with 13 bases left between them. The CDR3 nucleotides read TGTGCCATCAGTGAGTCACAGGTGTTCGGGTACGAGCAGTACTTC. As protein: CAISESQVFGYEQYF.

Details on this clone: The limits of the CDR3 on the DNA are not certain, so only TCRdb's listed CDR3 is given. The gene calls are TRBV7-2 and TRBJ2-3; the table's D gene call, TRBD2, was not cross checked with the DNA. The CDR3 spans 15 amino acids, including both terminal residues. CDR1 SGHTA and CDR2 FQGNSA come from the germline V gene. CDR3 in amino acids: CASSFGGGASMPPYF.

The chain joins TRBV6-5 to TRBJ1-5; the D gene is possibly TRBD1 (6 bases). Germline values: CDR1 MNHEY, CDR2 SVGAGI. The CDR3 has 14 residues. V lost 6 bases and J lost 3, with 12 bases in between. CDR3 in DNA: TGTGCCAGCAGAAGCGGACAGAACAATCAGCCCCAGCATTTT. Translating gives CASRSGQNNQPQHF.

This CDR3 reads CASGRVDQPQHF. CDR3 bases: TGTGCCAGCGGCAGGGTGGATCAGCCCCAGCATTTT. The J gene is TRBJ1-5, the V gene TRBV7-9, with D tentatively TRBD1 (5 bases). Germline CDR1 and CDR2: SEHNR and FQNEAQ (reference sequence). The CDR3 length is 12 residues. Trimming cost V 8 bases and J 5 bases, with 10 bases left between them.

V and J are TRBV11-3 and TRBJ1-1, with D uncertain. This CDR3 is 13 amino acids long. CDR1 and CDR2 from the germline V gene are SGHNT and YENEEA. V was shortened by 5 bases and J by 7 bases, with 14 bases between the two germline ends. This CDR3 reads CASSPGLSVEAFF. DNA of the CDR3: TGTGCCAGCAGCCCCGGCCTGTCAGTTGAAGCTTTCTTT.

CDR3 bases: TGTGCCAGCAGCTTTGTCCGGACAGGGGTCGAGCAGTACTTC. The encoded protein is CASSFVRTGVEQYF. The V call is TRBV7-8, the J call TRBJ2-7, with 9 bases lining up with TRBD1. The CDR3 is 14 residues long. J gave up 6 bases and V 3 bases, and 6 bases lay outside the gene matches. CDR1 and CDR2 (germline): SGHVS, FQNEAQ.

The gene calls are TRBV28 and TRBJ1-1; 12 positions match TRBD1. The V gene's germline CDR1 is MDHEN and CDR2 SYDVKM. This CDR3 has 17 amino acids. V was pared by 3 bases and J by 1 base, with 6 bases of the junction left unmatched. CDR3 DNA: TGTGCCAGCAGTTTCCCGGGGACAGGGGGCCCGAACACTGAAGCTTTCTTT. Residues: CASSFPGTGGPNTEAFF.

Details on this clone: Other DNA sequences within the sample encode an identical CDR3. J is TRBJ1-6 and V is TRBV19, with D perhaps TRBD1 (6 bases). The CDR3 loop spans 13 amino acids. Trimming cost V 8 bases and J 7 bases, with 12 bases left between them. Germline loops: CDR1 LNHDA, CDR2 SQIVND (reference sequence). As DNA, the CDR3 is TGTGCCAGTCGACAGGTTCGCAATTCACCCCTCCACTTT. It encodes CASRQVRNSPLHF.

This rearrangement joins TRBV11-3 to TRBJ2-5; D ambiguous. Germline V lookup: CDR1 SGHNT, CDR2 YENEEA. This CDR3 region has 12 residues. Trimming removed 4 bases from V and 1 base from J, with 4 bases in between. CDR3 sequence reads: CASSSLQETQYF. The CDR3 DNA reads TGTGCCAGCAGCTCACTCCAAGAGACCCAGTACTTC. Combining the CDR3 with reference TRBV11-3 and TRBJ2-5 gives the whole variable domain EAGVVQSPRYKIIEKKQPVAFWCNPISGHNTLYWYLQNLGQGPELLIRYENEEAVDDSQLPKDRFSAERLKGVDSTLKIQPAELGDSAVYLCASSSLQETQYFGPGTRLLVL.

For this clone: Other DNA sequences in the same sample also yield this CDR3. The chain is built from TRBV18 and TRBJ2-3, with D unresolved. Trimming cost V 2 bases and J 0 bases, with 3 bases left between them. CDR1 and CDR2 from the germline V gene are KGHSH and LQKENI. This CDR3 region has 13 residues. The CDR3 region has the DNA TGTGCCAGCTCACCAACTAGCACAGATACGCAGTATTTT. It yields the protein CASSPTSTDTQYF.

The rearrangement uses TRBV15 and TRBJ2-3, with 11 bases that match TRBD1. The CDR3 runs 16 residues. Trimming at V came to 2 bases and at J to 4 bases, leaving 5 bases not matched to a gene. Germline V gene lookup returns CDR1 LNHNV and CDR2 YYDKDF (reference sequence). The DNA of the CDR3 is TGTGCCACCAGCAGACGGACAGGGGGCAAGGCAGATACGCAGTATTTT. Amino acids: CATSRRTGGKADTQYF.

This clone has only one observation. The rearrangement uses TRBV29-1 and TRBJ2-4, with 13 bases matching TRBD2. From germline, CDR1 is SQVTM and CDR2 ANQGSEA. This CDR3 region has 18 residues. The V and J ends lost 5 bases and 9 bases, in that order; junction bases with no gene match: 19. The CDR3, as DNA: TGCAGCGTTTCGTCGACTAGCGGGAGGCCCTCTAAGGACGGCATTCAGTACTTC. Translation: CSVSSTSGRPSKDGIQYF. Full variable domain (outside the CDR3, taken from reference TRBV29-1 and TRBJ2-4): SAVISQKPSRDICQRGTSLTIQCQVDSQVTMMFWYRQQPGQSLTLIATANQGSEATYESGFVIDKFPISRPNLTFSTLTVSNMSPEDSSIYLCSVSSTSGRPSKDGIQYFGAGTRLSVL.

The chain uses TRBV6-6 and TRBJ1-2; D not resolved. V lost 6 bases, J lost 4 bases, and 15 bases lay in between. This CDR3 has 14 residues. Germline V gene data show CDR1 as MNHNY and CDR2 as SVGAGI (reference sequence). The CDR3 region is CASSRREVSYGYTF. CDR3 coding DNA: TGTGCCAGCAGCCGGCGAGAAGTAAGCTATGGCTACACCTTC.

The chain employs TRBV4-2 and TRBJ1-5; weak D call: TRBD1 (5 bases). V shed 4 bases and J shed 6 bases, with 16 bases lying between them. Germline V gene sequence: CDR1 LGHNA, CDR2 YNFKEQ. The CDR3 has 15 amino acids. CDR3 DNA: TGTGCCAGCAGCCGAGCTAGGTGGGGGAGTCAGCCCCAGCATTTT. Protein: CASSRARWGSQPQHF.

V usage is TRBV6-5 and J usage is TRBJ2-2; maybe TRBD1 (6 bases). With 2 bases removed from V and 6 bases from J, the gap between germline ends came to 10 bases. Germline-derived CDR1 and CDR2 are MNHEY and SVGAGI. This CDR3 contains 14 residues. CDR3 DNA: TGTGCCAGCAGTTACGTACAGGGCTCCGGGGAGCTGTTTTTT. Its translation is CASSYVQGSGELFF.

The sample holds a few counts of this clone. The V call is TRBV7-3, the J call TRBJ1-6, with TRBD1 matching 7 bases. The CDR3 has 13 amino acids. The germline CDR1 and CDR2 sequences are SGHTA and FQGTGA. The ends lost 7 bases at V and 9 bases at J; junction bases unmatched: 6. CDR3 sequence (DNA): TGTGCCAGCAACAGGGGAAGGGGTTCACCCCTCCACTTT. Translation: CASNRGRGSPLHF. Using reference TRBV7-3 and TRBJ1-6 for the parts outside the CDR3, the full variable domain is GAGVSQTPSNKVTEKGKYVELRCDPISGHTALYWYRQSLGQGPEFLIYFQGTGAADDSGLPNDRFFAVRPEGSVSTLKIQRTERGDSAVYLCASNRGRGSPLHFGNGTRLTVT.

V usage is TRBV30 and J usage is TRBJ1-5, with 7 bases aligning to TRBD1. The CDR3 extends over 15 amino acids. Germline V CDR1 and CDR2: GTSNPN, SVGIG (reference sequence). Trimming at V came to 1 base and at J to 2 bases, leaving 5 bases not matched to a gene. The CDR3 reads CAWSAPDRGNQPQHF. The CDR3 DNA follows: TGTGCCTGGAGTGCTCCCGACAGGGGCAATCAGCCCCAGCATTTT.

The chain joins TRBV28 to TRBJ1-5, with a possible D match to TRBD1 (6 bases). The germline V gene has CDR1 MDHEN and CDR2 SYDVKM. Trimming stripped 1 base from V and 6 bases from J, with 16 bases between. The length of the CDR3 is 16 residues. The chain's CDR3 is CASSLFELQGGQPQHF. The CDR3 nucleotides read TGTGCCAGCAGTTTATTCGAACTACAGGGAGGTCAGCCCCAGCATTTT. Complete variable domain (other parts from reference TRBV28 and TRBJ1-5): DVKVTQSSRYLVKRTGEKVFLECVQDMDHENMFWYRQDPGLGLRLIYFSYDVKMKEKGDIPEGYSVSREKKERFSLILESASTNQTSMYLCASSLFELQGGQPQHFGDGTRLSIL.

The DNA for the CDR3 is TGTGCCAGCAGCACCGGACACGGCGAGCAGTACGTC. Translation: CASSTGHGEQYV. The chain has TRBV11-3 and TRBJ2-7, with D possibly TRBD1 on 5 matching bases. This CDR3 has 12 amino acids. Trimming removed 5 bases at V and 6 bases at J, with 11 bases between. In germline, CDR1 is SGHNT, CDR2 YENEEA.